These 21 T cell receptor beta chains share one sample of origin, sequenced in a study of OX40 agonist ivuxolimab in advanced cancers. Sequencing was performed with immunoSEQ multiplex PCR; in TCRdb, only in-frame clones are kept and a portion is missing. In the table there are approximately 66,000 clones, around 88% of which are singletons. The sequencing here drew on CD4+ or CD8+ T cells sorted from blood, taken in a trial of the OX40 agonist ivuxolimab. The receptors shown here come from an adult with an advanced solid tumor such as melanoma, head and neck, liver or kidney cancer.

The V call is TRBV6-1, the J call TRBJ1-6; D is possibly TRBD1 (6 bases). The CDR3 loop spans 14 amino acids. Trimming pared 5 bases from V and 7 bases from J, leaving 12 bases between. In germline, CDR1 is MNHNS, CDR2 SASEGT. The CDR3 reads CASSLQGRNSPLHF. Here the CDR3 DNA reads TGTGCCAGCAGTCTACAGGGTAGGAATTCACCCCTCCACTTT.

This chain joins TRBV14 and TRBJ1-4; D is undetermined. CDR3 length: 13 amino acids. With 7 bases removed from V and 8 bases from J, the gap between germline ends came to 14 bases. Germline V lookup: CDR1 SGHDN, CDR2 FVKESK. The CDR3 coding sequence is TGTGCCAGCACAAGGGAGGAAAACGAAAAACTGTTTTTT. Protein: CASTREENEKLFF.

The chain carries TRBV9 and TRBJ1-2, with unresolved D. Germline V gene data show CDR1 as SGDLS and CDR2 as YYNGEE. Trimming pared 0 bases from V and 5 bases from J, leaving 11 bases between. There are 14 residues in the CDR3. The CDR3 loop reads CASSVGTGEYGYTF. Written as DNA, the CDR3 is TGTGCCAGCAGCGTAGGAACGGGAGAGTATGGCTACACCTTC.

This clone was counted between two and nine times. The rearrangement links TRBV28 to TRBJ2-5; the match to TRBD1 covers 7 bases. Per the germline V gene, CDR1 is MDHEN and CDR2 is SYDVKM. V was clipped by 8 bases and J by 5 bases; unmatched bases: 8. The CDR3 is 13 amino acids. CDR3 sequence: CASGQTGSETQYF. The CDR3, as DNA: TGTGCCAGCGGTCAGACAGGGTCTGAGACCCAGTACTTC.

This chain uses TRBV7-9 with TRBJ2-7; tentative D call: TRBD2 (7 bases). Germline-derived CDR1 and CDR2 are SEHNR and FQNEAQ (reference sequence). The CDR3 loop spans 15 amino acids. Trimming removed 5 bases at V and 6 bases at J, with 20 bases between. CDR3 loop: CASSPMGGRFTEQYF. In DNA, the CDR3 is TGTGCCAGCAGCCCGATGGGGGGGCGTTTCACCGAGCAGTACTTC.

V and J are TRBV9 and TRBJ2-2; D is unresolved. Trimming cost V 4 bases and J 6 bases, with 13 bases left between them. Per the germline V gene, CDR1 is SGDLS and CDR2 is YYNGEE. This CDR3 contains 14 residues. The CDR3 nucleotides read TGTGCCAGCAGCTCCCTCGCAATCTCCGGGGAGCTGTTTTTT. Protein sequence: CASSSLAISGELFF. Full variable domain (outside the CDR3, taken from reference TRBV9 and TRBJ2-2): DSGVTQTPKHLITATGQRVTLRCSPRSGDLSVYWYQQSLDQGLQFLIQYYNGEERAKGNILERFSAQQFPDLHSELNLSSLELGDSALYFCASSSLAISGELFFGEGSRLTVL.

V usage is TRBV18 and J usage is TRBJ2-1; TRBD2 agrees at 9 bases. Germline V gives CDR1 KGHSH, CDR2 LQKENI. The CDR3 covers 16 residues. V lost 3 bases and J lost 8; bases outside the gene matches: 11. The CDR3 DNA follows: TGTGCCAGCTCACCCCTTAGCGGGGGCCAAAAGGATGAGCAGTTCTTC. The encoded protein is CASSPLSGGQKDEQFF.

The chain joins TRBV5-1 to TRBJ1-2; weak D call: TRBD1 (6 bases). This CDR3 comprises 15 residues. The V end was cut by 4 bases, the J end by 4 bases, with 17 bases between. Germline V lookup: CDR1 SGHRS, CDR2 YFSETQ. This chain's CDR3 is CASSPGQREGYGYTF. The CDR3 region has the DNA TGCGCCAGCAGCCCCGGACAGAGGGAGGGCTATGGCTACACCTTC.

This chain uses TRBV6-1 with TRBJ2-7; either TRBD1 or TRBD2 may fit D (5 bases each). CDR1 and CDR2 from the germline V gene are MNHNS and SASEGT. Trimming cost V 2 bases and J 2 bases, with 13 bases left between them. This CDR3 spans 15 amino acids. CDR3 region: CASSERGRGAYEQYF. The DNA for the CDR3 is TGTGCCAGCAGTGAACGGGGCAGAGGGGCCTACGAGCAGTACTTC.

This chain connects TRBV23-1 to TRBJ2-1; tentatively, D is TRBD2 (6 bases). TRBV23-1 has ORF status, its function being uncertain. Trimming left V 3 bases short and J 1 base short, with 7 bases between. The CDR3 covers 14 residues. The CDR3 region is CASSHGGSYNEQFF. The CDR3, as DNA: TGCGCCAGCAGTCATGGGGGGTCCTACAATGAGCAGTTCTTC.

The gene calls are TRBV5-1 and TRBJ2-1, with D maybe TRBD1 (6 bases). CDR1 is SGHRS and CDR2 is YFSETQ in the germline V gene. This CDR3 region has 15 residues. With 1 base removed from V and 4 bases from J, the gap between germline ends came to 12 bases. DNA for the CDR3: TGCGCCAGCAGCTTGTACGTGGGGGCGTACAATGAGCAGTTCTTC. Translated: CASSLYVGAYNEQFF.

The chain combines TRBV18 with TRBJ2-7; 10 bases match TRBD2. The CDR3 runs 15 residues. The trim removed 1 base at V and 2 bases at J, leaving 2 bases unmatched. Germline V gives CDR1 KGHSH, CDR2 LQKENI. CDR3 in amino acids: CASSPRTSGTYEQYF. DNA for the CDR3: TGTGCCAGCTCACCACGAACTAGCGGGACCTACGAGCAGTACTTC.

This clone was picked up one time. CDR3 sequence reads: CASSHLGLAETQYF. The CDR3 DNA is TGTGCCAGCAGCCACTTAGGACTGGCAGAGACCCAGTACTTC. The chain combines TRBV14 with TRBJ2-5; D is perhaps TRBD2 (5 bases). CDR3 length equals 14 residues. The ends were cut back, 3 bases at V and 4 bases at J, with 12 bases in the middle. Germline V gene lookup returns CDR1 SGHDN and CDR2 FVKESK. Supplemented by reference TRBV14 and TRBJ2-5, the full variable domain reads EAGVTQFPSHSVIEKGQTVTLRCDPISGHDNLYWYRRVMGKEIKFLLHFVKESKQDESGMPNNRFLAERTGGTYSTLKVQPAELEDSGVYFCASSHLGLAETQYFGPGTRLLVL.

V usage is TRBV5-5 and J usage is TRBJ1-1; TRBD1 agrees at 8 bases. The CDR3 runs to 12 residues. The ends lost 4 bases at V and 10 bases at J; junction bases unmatched: 6. Germline V gene sequence: CDR1 SGHKS, CDR2 YYEKEE (reference sequence). The CDR3 loop is CASSATGVGAFF. The CDR3 nucleotides read TGTGCCAGCAGCGCGACAGGGGTTGGAGCTTTCTTT.

The V gene is TRBV10-1, the J gene TRBJ2-3; 7 nucleotides align to TRBD1. Germline V gene sequence: CDR1 WNHNN, CDR2 SYGVQD (reference sequence). V lost 3 bases, J lost 0 bases, and 3 bases stayed unmatched. This CDR3 is built from 15 residues. The CDR3 reads CASSDSRGSTDTQYF. CDR3 DNA: TGCGCCAGCAGTGATTCCAGGGGGAGCACAGATACGCAGTATTTT.

CDR3 nucleotides: TGCGCCAGCAGCGGGACAGGGGAAGGGGAGCAGTTCTTC. Translation: CASSGTGEGEQFF. This chain connects TRBV5-1 to TRBJ2-1; 10 bases align to TRBD1. With 4 bases clipped from V and 10 bases from J, the junction kept 5 bases outside the gene matches. Germline V gene lookup returns CDR1 SGHRS and CDR2 YFSETQ. The CDR3 length is 13 residues.

This clone was detected only once. The gene calls are TRBV18 and TRBJ1-2; D is uncertain. CDR3 length: 12 amino acids. Trimming removed 3 bases at V and 10 bases at J, with 12 bases between. Per germline, CDR1 KGHSH and CDR2 LQKENI. CDR3 loop: CASSPGGLSYTF. For the CDR3, the DNA is TGTGCCAGCTCACCGGGAGGCCTTTCCTACACCTTC.

The CDR3: CASSQSSGPSPYEQYF. DNA of the CDR3: TGCGCCAGCAGTCAATCTTCGGGACCGAGTCCCTACGAGCAGTACTTC. The V call is TRBV23-1, the J call TRBJ2-7; TRBD1 or TRBD2 may be the D gene (5 bases each). TRBV23-1 is reported as an ORF; its role is uncertain. The V end lost 0 bases, the J end lost 2 bases, and 14 bases lay between the germline ends. The CDR3 contains 16 residues.

V and J are TRBV19 and TRBJ1-2, with 8 positions matching TRBD1. The CDR3 extends over 14 amino acids. Germline loops: CDR1 LNHDA, CDR2 SQIVND (reference sequence). J was trimmed by 3 bases and V by 4 bases; bases with no gene match: 4. CDR3 coding DNA: TGTGCCAGTAGTAGACCGGACAGGGACTATGGCTACACCTTC. Protein sequence: CASSRPDRDYGYTF.

The chain carries TRBV5-1 and TRBJ2-5; D is unclear. CDR3 length: 17 residues. CDR1 is SGHRS, CDR2 YFSETQ, per germline. V was cut by 8 bases and J by 3 bases, with 26 bases left in between. The CDR3 nucleotides are TGCGCCAGTCGCCCCCCTAACCTTAGATGGGTCGAAGAGACCCAGTACTTC. Protein: CASRPPNLRWVEETQYF.

This clone was detected only once. This chain uses TRBV10-3 with TRBJ2-2, with 8 bases lining up with TRBD2. Germline CDR1 is ENHRY and CDR2 is SYGVKD. Trimming cost V 5 bases and J 2 bases; bases outside gene matches: 7. The CDR3 spans 16 residues. CDR3 residues: CAISLGGGSNTGELFF. In DNA form, the CDR3 reads TGTGCCATCAGTTTAGGCGGGGGGTCTAACACCGGGGAGCTGTTTTTT.